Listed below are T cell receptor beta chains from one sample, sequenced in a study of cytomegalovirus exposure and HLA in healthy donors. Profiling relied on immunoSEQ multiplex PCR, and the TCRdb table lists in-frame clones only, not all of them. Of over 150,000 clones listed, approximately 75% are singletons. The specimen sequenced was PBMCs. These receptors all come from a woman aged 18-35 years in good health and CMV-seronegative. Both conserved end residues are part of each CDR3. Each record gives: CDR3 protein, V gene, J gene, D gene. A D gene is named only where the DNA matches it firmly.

cdr3_aa: CASGLETGHYGYTF
v_call: TRBV12-5
j_call: TRBJ1-2
d_call: .

cdr3_aa: CSVGQDIYNEQFF
v_call: TRBV29-1
j_call: TRBJ2-1
d_call: .

cdr3_aa: CASSPQGWQPQHF
v_call: TRBV7-9
j_call: TRBJ1-5
d_call: .

cdr3_aa: CASSGFDRDTEAFF
v_call: TRBV9
j_call: TRBJ1-1
d_call: .

cdr3_aa: CASSILSFSGNTIYF
v_call: TRBV19
j_call: TRBJ1-3
d_call: .

cdr3_aa: CASSLSTGAHSYNEQFF
v_call: TRBV7-6
j_call: TRBJ2-1
d_call: TRBD1

cdr3_aa: CASSLVQGDVSGANVLTF
v_call: TRBV5-6
j_call: TRBJ2-6
d_call: TRBD1

cdr3_aa: CASSPELASDTQYF
v_call: TRBV7-2
j_call: TRBJ2-3
d_call: .

cdr3_aa: CASRTGTGERNTIYF
v_call: TRBV19
j_call: TRBJ1-3
d_call: TRBD1

cdr3_aa: CASSLTSGGVGTVYGYTF
v_call: TRBV7-3
j_call: TRBJ1-2
d_call: .

cdr3_aa: CASSPQGGAESEQYF
v_call: TRBV5-4
j_call: TRBJ2-7
d_call: .

cdr3_aa: CASSLAGTGAHEQYF
v_call: TRBV7-6
j_call: TRBJ2-7
d_call: TRBD1

cdr3_aa: CASSLVANEKLFF
v_call: TRBV7-9
j_call: TRBJ1-4
d_call: .

cdr3_aa: CASSRRSGQLNEKLFF
v_call: TRBV11-1
j_call: TRBJ1-4
d_call: TRBD1

cdr3_aa: CASRASGTYNEQFF
v_call: TRBV2
j_call: TRBJ2-1
d_call: TRBD2

cdr3_aa: CAISESPRGGIAKNIQYF
v_call: TRBV10-3
j_call: TRBJ2-4
d_call: .

cdr3_aa: CAISGETLGDYGYTF
v_call: TRBV10-3
j_call: TRBJ1-2
d_call: .

cdr3_aa: CASSRGSGTRGEQYF
v_call: TRBV5-6
j_call: TRBJ2-7
d_call: .

cdr3_aa: CASSLSPSDYGYTF
v_call: TRBV5-1
j_call: TRBJ1-2
d_call: .

cdr3_aa: CASSPGQTNYGYTF
v_call: TRBV28
j_call: TRBJ1-2
d_call: TRBD1

cdr3_aa: CASSAGNSNLGGEQYF
v_call: TRBV5-1
j_call: TRBJ2-7
d_call: .

cdr3_aa: CASSSGSVLETQYF
v_call: TRBV7-9
j_call: TRBJ2-5
d_call: .

cdr3_aa: CASSSGMNTEAFF
v_call: TRBV5-1
j_call: TRBJ1-1
d_call: .

cdr3_aa: CASRILAGENEQFF
v_call: TRBV5-5
j_call: TRBJ2-1
d_call: TRBD2

cdr3_aa: CASSELGGRRAFF
v_call: TRBV25-1
j_call: TRBJ1-1
d_call: .

cdr3_aa: CASSVLGTGTVYGYTF
v_call: TRBV2
j_call: TRBJ1-2
d_call: TRBD1

cdr3_aa: CASSPPDRHTEAFF
v_call: TRBV11-2
j_call: TRBJ1-1
d_call: .

cdr3_aa: CASSLAPAGIYQPQHF
v_call: TRBV5-1
j_call: TRBJ1-5
d_call: .

cdr3_aa: CASSIEGHGRPLVRGYTF
v_call: TRBV19
j_call: TRBJ1-2
d_call: .

cdr3_aa: CARHSGGLLTDTQYF
v_call: TRBV19
j_call: TRBJ2-3
d_call: TRBD2

cdr3_aa: CASSRGQDVGNTEAFF
v_call: TRBV5-1
j_call: TRBJ1-1
d_call: TRBD1

cdr3_aa: CASSNGTGGGLTDEQYF
v_call: TRBV21-1
j_call: TRBJ2-7
d_call: .